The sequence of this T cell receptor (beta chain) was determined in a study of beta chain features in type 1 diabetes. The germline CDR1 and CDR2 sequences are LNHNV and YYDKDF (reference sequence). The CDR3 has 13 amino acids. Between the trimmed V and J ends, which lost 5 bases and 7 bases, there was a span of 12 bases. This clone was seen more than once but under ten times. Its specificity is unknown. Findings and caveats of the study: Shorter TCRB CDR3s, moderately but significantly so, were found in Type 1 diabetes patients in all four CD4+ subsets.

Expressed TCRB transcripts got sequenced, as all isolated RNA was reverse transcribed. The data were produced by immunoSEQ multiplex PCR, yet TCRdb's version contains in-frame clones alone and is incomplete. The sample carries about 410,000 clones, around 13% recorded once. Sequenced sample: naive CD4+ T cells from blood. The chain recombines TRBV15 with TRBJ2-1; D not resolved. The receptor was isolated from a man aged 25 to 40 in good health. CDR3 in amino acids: CATSLPLGNEQFF. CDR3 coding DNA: TGTGCCACCAGCCTCCCTTTGGGTAATGAGCAGTTCTTC.